This TCR beta chain came from a study of brain metastases from non-small cell lung cancer. Study-wide points: Compared with their matched primary tumors, approximately 60% of brain metastases showed expanded T-cell clones. TCR repertoires overlapped largely between brain metastases and matched primaries. Fewer infiltrating T cells were found in brain metastases than primaries.

Turning to this clone: Antigen specificity is unknown.

Germline CDR1 is GTSNPN and CDR2 is SVGIG (reference sequence). V dropped 5 bases and J dropped 2 bases, with 12 bases sitting between them. The CDR3 consists of 13 residues. Produced via immunoSEQ multiplex PCR; TCRdb's table is partial and in-frame only. The profile shows about 16,000 clones, around four fifths of them singletons. Sequencing used primary lung tumor tissue. The rearrangement uses TRBV30 and TRBJ1-2; tentatively, D is TRBD1 (6 bases). The source is a donor at least 40 years old with non-small cell lung cancer. CDR3 in amino acids: CAWLSRGNYGYTF. The CDR3 coding sequence is TGTGCCTGGTTATCCAGGGGAAACTATGGCTACACCTTC.